Below are 17 T cell receptor beta chains sequenced from a single sample in a study of cytomegalovirus exposure and HLA in healthy donors. Primers included in the PCR were 60 Vbeta and 13 Jbeta primers. Assay used: immunoSEQ multiplex PCR; TCRdb lists only in-frame clones, some missing. This table lists roughly 34,000 clones. The sample was PBMCs. All receptors come from a woman between 40 and 55 years old in good health and CMV-seropositive.

V usage is TRBV7-2 and J usage is TRBJ2-7; TRBD1 agrees at 11 bases. This CDR3 comprises 15 residues. The J segment lost 2 bases and the V segment lost 5 bases, leaving 5 bases of the junction unmatched. Germline V gene lookup returns CDR1 SGHTA and CDR2 FQGNSA. The CDR3 loop is CASSAPGQGAYEQYF. The CDR3 DNA reads TGTGCCAGCAGCGCCCCGGGACAGGGGGCCTACGAGCAGTACTTC.

The chain is built from TRBV6-6 and TRBJ1-2; D gene ambiguous. Per the germline V gene, CDR1 is MNHNY and CDR2 is SVGAGI (reference sequence). V was pared by 2 bases and J by 3 bases, with 10 bases between. This CDR3 is built from 14 residues. The CDR3 protein is CASSYGRLDYGYTF. The CDR3 DNA reads as TGTGCCAGCAGTTACGGCAGGTTGGACTATGGCTACACCTTC.

This sequence joins TRBV11-1 and TRBJ2-1, with 10 nucleotides matching TRBD2. Trimming at V came to 5 bases and at J to 7 bases, leaving 8 bases not matched to a gene. This CDR3 contains 15 residues. Germline CDR1 reads SGHAT; CDR2 reads FQDESV (reference sequence). CDR3 residues: CASSEGLAIGNEQFF. The CDR3 bases are TGTGCCAGCAGCGAGGGACTAGCGATCGGGAATGAGCAGTTCTTC.

This chain uses TRBV19 with TRBJ2-6; tentatively, D is TRBD1 (6 bases). The germline V gene has CDR1 LNHDA and CDR2 SQIVND (reference sequence). The CDR3 consists of 16 residues. The V gene lost 7 bases and the J gene lost 3 bases, with 16 bases spanning the gap. The CDR3 protein is CASNGQTMNGANVLTF. The CDR3 DNA reads TGTGCCAGTAACGGACAGACAATGAATGGGGCCAACGTCCTGACTTTC. Variable domain in full (rest from reference TRBV19 and TRBJ2-6): DGGITQSPKYLFRKEGQNVTLSCEQNLNHDAMYWYRQDPGQGLRLIYYSQIVNDFQKGDIAEGYSVSREKKESFPLTVTSAQKNPTAFYLCASNGQTMNGANVLTFGAGSRLTVL.

The chain joins TRBV28 to TRBJ2-1; 11 nucleotides match TRBD2. Germline CDR1 MDHEN, CDR2 SYDVKM. After removal of 8 bases from V and 5 bases from J, the junction contained 2 bases not matched to a gene. CDR3 length equals 13 residues. The CDR3 nucleotides read TGTGCCAGCGGGACTAGCGGAAACAATGAGCAGTTCTTC. Translation: CASGTSGNNEQFF.

The chain has TRBV4-3 and TRBJ2-7; D remains unclear. This CDR3 has 13 residues. Germline V CDR1 and CDR2: LGHNA, YSLEER. The germline V and J ends were trimmed by 2 bases and 3 bases, with 8 bases remaining between them. The CDR3 DNA is TGCGCCAGCAGCCAATCTAGGCACTACGAGCAGTACTTC. As protein: CASSQSRHYEQYF.

V usage is TRBV18 and J usage is TRBJ1-1; 8 bases line up with TRBD1. Per the germline V gene, CDR1 is KGHSH and CDR2 is LQKENI. This CDR3 spans 18 amino acids. Trimming removed 1 base from V and 1 base from J; junction bases left unmatched: 11. The CDR3 region is CASSPLGVSGGSNTEAFF. The CDR3 nucleotides are TGTGCCAGCTCACCACTTGGGGTGTCAGGGGGCTCGAACACTGAAGCTTTCTTT.

This chain links TRBV28 with TRBJ2-7, with 9 bases lining up with TRBD1. There are 18 residues in the CDR3. CDR1 and CDR2 (germline): MDHEN, SYDVKM. Trimming at V came to 3 bases and at J to 1 base, leaving 13 bases not matched to a gene. In DNA form, the CDR3 reads TGTGCCAGCAGTTTCCCCAGGGCCGGGGACAGGGATTCCTACGAGCAGTACTTC. Its protein product is CASSFPRAGDRDSYEQYF.

This chain connects TRBV7-2 to TRBJ2-1; 8 bases align to TRBD1. Per germline, CDR1 SGHTA and CDR2 FQGNSA. The CDR3 loop spans 15 amino acids. Trimming took 6 bases from V and 4 from J; bases not matched to a gene: 8. The chain's CDR3 is CASRQGGGRYNEQFF. The CDR3 DNA reads as TGTGCCAGCAGACAGGGGGGCGGCCGGTACAATGAGCAGTTCTTC.

V gene TRBV7-3 combines with J gene TRBJ2-3; 8 nucleotides align to TRBD1. The germline V gene has CDR1 SGHTA and CDR2 FQGTGA. CDR3 length: 14 residues. With V trimmed by 5 bases and J by 3 bases, 4 bases remained unmatched. The DNA of the CDR3 is TGTGCCAGCAGCGCCCAGGGGGCGACAGATACGCAGTATTTT. This sequence encodes CASSAQGATDTQYF.

The genes are TRBV27 and TRBJ2-1, with TRBD2 matching 7 bases. This CDR3 is 13 amino acids long. The germline V gene has CDR1 MNHEY and CDR2 SMNVEV (reference sequence). V trimming: 4 bases; J trimming: 7 bases; junction bases outside the gene matches: 4. The CDR3 nucleotides read TGTGCCAGCAGTTACGGACTAGGGAATGAGCAGTTCTTC. The encoded protein is CASSYGLGNEQFF.

The chain employs TRBV5-4 and TRBJ2-3; perhaps TRBD1 as D (5 bases). CDR3 length equals 16 residues. In germline, CDR1 is SGHNT, CDR2 YYREEE (reference sequence). The V gene lost 0 bases and the J gene lost 0 bases, with 11 bases spanning the gap. The CDR3 DNA follows: TGTGCCAGCAGCTTGGTTGGGCGGACAAGCACAGATACGCAGTATTTT. It specifies CASSLVGRTSTDTQYF.

The chain carries TRBV6-1 and TRBJ1-5, with D tentatively TRBD1 (5 bases). Trimming stripped 3 bases from V and 0 bases from J, with 12 bases between. Germline V gene data show CDR1 as MNHNS and CDR2 as SASEGT. This CDR3 comprises 16 residues. In DNA form, the CDR3 reads TGTGCCAGCAGTGAGATGAGCAGGGCTAGCAATCAGCCCCAGCATTTT. Translated: CASSEMSRASNQPQHF.

The chain combines TRBV7-2 with TRBJ1-5; D may be TRBD1 (5 bases). Trimming pared 5 bases from V and 3 bases from J, leaving 14 bases between. CDR3 length: 15 amino acids. The V gene's germline CDR1 is SGHTA and CDR2 FQGNSA. The CDR3 reads CASSAWVGANQPQHF. The CDR3 region has the DNA TGTGCCAGCAGCGCCTGGGTAGGGGCCAATCAGCCCCAGCATTTT.

V usage is TRBV19 and J usage is TRBJ2-2; 9 bases line up with TRBD2. In germline, CDR1 is LNHDA, CDR2 SQIVND (reference sequence). The CDR3 has 14 residues. Germline trimming cut 6 bases from V and 5 bases from J; bases unmatched to any gene: 4. CDR3 nucleotide sequence: TGTGCCAGTAGCCGACTAGCGGAAACCGGGGAGCTGTTTTTT. Translation gives CASSRLAETGELFF.

The rearrangement joins TRBV2 to TRBJ2-7; D gene unclear. Trimming pared 7 bases from V and 9 bases from J, leaving 19 bases between. Looked up from germline, CDR1 is SNHLY and CDR2 is FYNNEI. The CDR3 is 13 amino acids. CDR3 amino acids: CASKGTDTAGQYF. The CDR3 coding sequence is TGTGCCAGCAAAGGCACAGATACCGCAGGGCAGTACTTC.

The J gene is TRBJ2-7, the V gene TRBV18, with D perhaps matching TRBD1 (5 bases). The CDR3 contains 14 residues. Germline-derived CDR1 and CDR2 are KGHSH and LQKENI. Trimming shortened V by 4 bases and J by 2 bases, and 12 bases separated the two germline ends. CDR3: CASSQTGAAYEQYF. For the CDR3, the DNA is TGTGCCAGCTCACAAACTGGGGCGGCCTACGAGCAGTACTTC.